This T cell receptor beta chain is from a study of T-cell reconstitution after alpha-beta-depleted transplantation in children. This clonotype was observed a few times. This sample's TCRbeta library carried unique molecular identifier barcodes. TCRdb fed the PCR reads into MiXCR, producing one record per CDR3 protein. The table shows about 500,000 distinct CDR3 sequences, with approximately 32% occurring only once. This sample comprised PBMCs from the stem cell graft donor, obtained from the stem cell graft. The sequence was collected from a human donor who donated a stem cell graft to a child with aplastic anemia.

CDR3 sequence reads: CSAHSGQGVSGANVLTF. The CDR3 DNA reads TGCAGTGCTCACTCTGGACAGGGTGTTTCTGGGGCCAACGTCCTGACTTTC. The chain has TRBV20-1 and TRBJ2-6; TRBD1 aligns across 8 bases. The CDR3 sequence is 17 residues long. J gave up 1 base and V 5 bases, and 10 bases lay outside the gene matches. Germline-derived CDR1 and CDR2 are DFQATT and SNEGSKA (reference sequence).